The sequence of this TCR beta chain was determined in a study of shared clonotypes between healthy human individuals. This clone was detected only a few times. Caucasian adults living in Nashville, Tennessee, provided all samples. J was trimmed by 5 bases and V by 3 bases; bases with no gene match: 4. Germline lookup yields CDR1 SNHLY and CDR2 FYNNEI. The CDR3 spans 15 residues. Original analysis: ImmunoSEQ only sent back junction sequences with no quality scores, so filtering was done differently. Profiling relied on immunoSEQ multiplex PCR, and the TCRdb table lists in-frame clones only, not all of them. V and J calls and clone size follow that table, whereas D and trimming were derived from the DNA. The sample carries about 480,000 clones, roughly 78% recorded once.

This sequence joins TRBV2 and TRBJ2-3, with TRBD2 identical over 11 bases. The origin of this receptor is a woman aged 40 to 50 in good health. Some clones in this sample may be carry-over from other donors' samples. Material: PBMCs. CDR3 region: CASSERLAGGDTQYF. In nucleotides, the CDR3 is TGTGCCAGCAGTGAGAGGCTAGCGGGAGGAGATACGCAGTATTTT. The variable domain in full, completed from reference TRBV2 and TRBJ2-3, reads EPEVTQTPSHQVTQMGQEVILRCVPISNHLYFYWYRQILGQKVEFLVSFYNNEISEKSEIFDDQFSVERPDGSNFTLKIRSTKLEDSAMYFCASSERLAGGDTQYFGPGTRLTVL.